The 16 T cell receptor beta chains listed next were all sequenced from one sample in a study of T-cell reconstitution after alpha-beta-depleted transplantation in children. Construction of the TCRbeta library involved unique molecular identifiers. In TCRdb, the PCR reads were re-called with MiXCR into one record per CDR3 protein. This table has around 600,000 distinct CDR3 sequences, 23% appearing once. The input for sequencing was PBMCs, mostly from graft donor cells, taken 360 days after TCRalphabeta/CD19-depleted stem cell transplant. The origin of the receptors is a boy less than two years old who had a stem cell transplant for acute myeloid leukemia, so the T cells may come from the graft donor.

In its sample, this clonotype was seen a few times. The chain couples TRBV2 to TRBJ2-1, with 8 bases that match TRBD2. The germline CDR1 and CDR2 sequences are SNHLY and FYNNEI. V shed 7 bases and J 5 bases; nucleotides not matched to a gene: 7. This CDR3 has 14 amino acids. The CDR3 DNA reads as TGTGCCAGCAACGAGCGGGGGCCCCACAATGAGCAGTTCTTC. This codes for CASNERGPHNEQFF.

This clonotype was seen repeatedly, ten times or more. The chain has TRBV27 and TRBJ2-2; 8 bases are shared with TRBD2. Germline CDR1 reads MNHEY; CDR2 reads SMNVEV (reference sequence). The CDR3 length is 14 residues. The ends lost 10 bases at V and 7 bases at J; junction bases unmatched: 11. Here the CDR3 reads CATGGGRAGGELFF. CDR3 in DNA: TGTGCCACGGGGGGGGGCAGGGCAGGCGGGGAGCTGTTTTTT.

The sample holds a few counts of this clonotype. The chain carries TRBV2 and TRBJ2-7; the D gene could be TRBD1 or TRBD2 (5 bases each). CDR1 and CDR2 from the germline V gene are SNHLY and FYNNEI. This CDR3 has 13 residues. The V and J ends lost 10 bases and 3 bases respectively, with 16 bases between them. CDR3 loop: CATRARDGYEQYF. The CDR3 DNA reads as TGTGCCACTAGGGCTAGGGACGGCTACGAGCAGTACTTC.

This clonotype was counted ten times or more. The V call is TRBV20-1, the J call TRBJ2-3, with 9 bases lining up with TRBD2. Germline CDR1 reads DFQATT; CDR2 reads SNEGSKA (reference sequence). V shed 0 bases, J shed 4 bases, and the junction held 14 bases outside the gene matches. This CDR3 has 18 residues. CDR3 amino acids: CSARDLAGGPVIPDTQYF. The CDR3 nucleotides read TGCAGTGCTAGAGATCTGGCGGGGGGGCCAGTAATCCCAGATACGCAGTATTTT.

This clonotype was seen ten or more times. This chain joins TRBV7-9 and TRBJ1-2; a weak D match, TRBD1 (5 bases). Trimming removed 1 base from V and 4 bases from J, with 10 bases in between. The CDR3 has 14 residues. The germline V gene has CDR1 SEHNR and CDR2 FQNEAQ (reference sequence). The CDR3 sequence: CASSLGGTVYGYTF. The DNA for the CDR3 is TGTGCCAGCAGCTTAGGAGGGACGGTCTATGGCTACACCTTC.

This clonotype was recorded a few times. DNA for the CDR3: TGTGCCAGCAGTTACGCAGACAGGGATAGAGAGACCCAGTACTTC. This sequence encodes CASSYADRDRETQYF. The chain recombines TRBV6-5 with TRBJ2-5; 7 bases match TRBD1. V shed 2 bases and J 4 bases; nucleotides not matched to a gene: 7. The CDR3 sequence is 15 residues long. CDR1 MNHEY and CDR2 SVGAGI come from the germline V gene.

In this sample, this clonotype turned up a few times. The V gene is TRBV20-1, the J gene TRBJ2-2; no firm D call. The CDR3 totals 12 residues. Germline V gives CDR1 DFQATT, CDR2 SNEGSKA (reference sequence). The V and J ends lost 2 bases and 5 bases respectively, with 6 bases between them. Here the CDR3 reads CSARPETGELFF. The CDR3 nucleotides read TGCAGTGCTAGACCCGAAACCGGGGAGCTGTTTTTT.

This clonotype was observed a handful of times. V is TRBV7-8 and J is TRBJ2-3; D is perhaps TRBD2 (6 bases). The V gene lost 5 bases and the J gene lost 6 bases, with 21 bases spanning the gap. CDR1 is SGHVS, CDR2 FQNEAQ, per germline. The CDR3 runs to 16 residues. For the CDR3, the DNA is TGTGCCAGCAGCCGGGGGACCCAACACAGTTGGGATACGCAGTATTTT. Translated, it gives CASSRGTQHSWDTQYF.

This clonotype has at least ten counts. V gene TRBV27 combines with J gene TRBJ2-2; a weak D match, TRBD2 (5 bases). Germline V CDR1 and CDR2: MNHEY, SMNVEV (reference sequence). Trimming shortened V by 6 bases and J by 5 bases, and 10 bases separated the two germline ends. CDR3 length equals 13 residues. CDR3 nucleotide sequence: TGTGCCAGCAGCAACTGGGAGACCGGGGAGCTGTTTTTT. This gives the protein CASSNWETGELFF.

This clonotype came up many times. CDR3 region: CATSRGRQIQYV. CDR3 nucleotide sequence: TGTGCCACCAGCAGAGGTCGTCAGATTCAGTACGTC. The chain has TRBV15 and TRBJ2-7; D gene uncertain. The V end lost 1 base, the J end lost 10 bases, and 11 bases lay between the germline ends. Per the germline V gene, CDR1 is LNHNV and CDR2 is YYDKDF (reference sequence). The CDR3 contains 12 residues.

This clonotype has a count of ten or more. This chain links TRBV6-5 with TRBJ2-2, with D maybe TRBD2 (7 bases). Trimming shortened V by 2 bases and J by 8 bases, and 21 bases separated the two germline ends. The V gene's germline CDR1 is MNHEY and CDR2 SVGAGI. This CDR3 has 17 amino acids. CDR3 amino acids: CASSYRALLAGAGELFF. Here the CDR3 DNA reads TGTGCCAGCAGTTACCGGGCCCTTCTGGCGGGGGCAGGGGAGCTGTTTTTT.

The V call is TRBV25-1, the J call TRBJ2-5, with D uncertain. Germline CDR1 reads MGHDK; CDR2 reads SYGVNS. The V gene lost 1 base and the J gene lost 3 bases, with 12 bases spanning the gap. The CDR3 totals 15 residues. The CDR3 is CASSESGTAEETQYF. DNA for the CDR3: TGTGCCAGCAGTGAATCGGGTACGGCAGAAGAGACCCAGTACTTC.

The chain is built from TRBV5-5 and TRBJ2-7; 12 bases agree with TRBD1. This CDR3 has 17 amino acids. The germline V gene encodes CDR1 SGHKS and CDR2 YYEKEE (reference sequence). V was clipped by 0 bases and J by 5 bases; unmatched bases: 9. CDR3 loop: CASSLVGGQGALNEQYF. In DNA form, the CDR3 reads TGTGCCAGCAGCTTGGTCGGGGGACAGGGGGCGTTAAACGAGCAGTACTTC.

This clonotype was seen more than once but under ten times. The chain couples TRBV6-1 to TRBJ1-2; 7 nucleotides align to TRBD1. CDR3 length: 14 residues. The germline gives CDR1 MNHNS, CDR2 SASEGT. Unmatched junction bases numbered 5, after V lost 5 bases and J lost 2 bases. CDR3 in DNA: TGTGCCAGCAGTCGGGACAGAAACAACTATGGCTACACCTTC. Its translation: CASSRDRNNYGYTF.

The chain uses TRBV20-1 and TRBJ2-1; 10 bases map to TRBD2. CDR1 DFQATT and CDR2 SNEGSKA come from the germline V gene (reference sequence). Trimming removed 3 bases from V and 14 bases from J; junction bases left unmatched: 7. The CDR3 totals 12 residues. CDR3 protein: CSASYLAGVKFF. The CDR3 DNA sequence: TGCAGTGCTAGTTATCTAGCGGGGGTCAAGTTCTTC.

The table lists this clonotype with a few counts. CDR3 bases: TGCAGTGCTAGCGGCCGGGACACCACCTACGAGCAGTACGTC. Encoded protein: CSASGRDTTYEQYV. The rearrangement uses TRBV20-1 and TRBJ2-7, with D maybe TRBD1 (6 bases). CDR1 and CDR2 from the germline V gene are DFQATT and SNEGSKA (reference sequence). There are 14 residues in the CDR3. Between the trimmed V and J ends, which lost 3 bases and 2 bases, there was a span of 14 bases.